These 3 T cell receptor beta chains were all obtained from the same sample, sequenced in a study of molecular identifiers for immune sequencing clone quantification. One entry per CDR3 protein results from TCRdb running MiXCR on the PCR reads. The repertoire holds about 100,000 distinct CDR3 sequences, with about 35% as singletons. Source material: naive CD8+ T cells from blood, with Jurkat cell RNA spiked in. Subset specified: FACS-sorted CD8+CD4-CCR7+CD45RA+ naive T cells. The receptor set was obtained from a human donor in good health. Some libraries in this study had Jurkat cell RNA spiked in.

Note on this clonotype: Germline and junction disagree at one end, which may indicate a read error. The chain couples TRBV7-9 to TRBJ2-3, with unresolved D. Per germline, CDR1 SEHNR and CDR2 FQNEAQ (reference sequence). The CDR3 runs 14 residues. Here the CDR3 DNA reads TGTGCCGGCAGCGACGGAGCGAGCACAGATACGCAGTATTTT. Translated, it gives CAGSDGASTDTQYF.

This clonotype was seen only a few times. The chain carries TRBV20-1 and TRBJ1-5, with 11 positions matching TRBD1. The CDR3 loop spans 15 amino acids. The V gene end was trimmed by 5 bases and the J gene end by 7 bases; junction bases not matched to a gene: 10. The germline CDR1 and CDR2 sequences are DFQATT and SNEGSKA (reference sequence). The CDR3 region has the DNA TGCAGTGCTGAGCCGGGACAGGGGGTCAGGCAGCCCCAGCATTTT. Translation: CSAEPGQGVRQPQHF.

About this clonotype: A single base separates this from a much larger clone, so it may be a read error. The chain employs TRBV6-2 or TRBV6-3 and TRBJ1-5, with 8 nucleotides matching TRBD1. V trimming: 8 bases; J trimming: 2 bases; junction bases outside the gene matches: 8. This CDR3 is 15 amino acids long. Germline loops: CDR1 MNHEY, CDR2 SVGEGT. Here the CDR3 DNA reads TGTGCCAGCGGTCTCCCGGACAGGGGCAATCAGCCCCAGCATTTT. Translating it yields CASGLPDRGNQPQHF.